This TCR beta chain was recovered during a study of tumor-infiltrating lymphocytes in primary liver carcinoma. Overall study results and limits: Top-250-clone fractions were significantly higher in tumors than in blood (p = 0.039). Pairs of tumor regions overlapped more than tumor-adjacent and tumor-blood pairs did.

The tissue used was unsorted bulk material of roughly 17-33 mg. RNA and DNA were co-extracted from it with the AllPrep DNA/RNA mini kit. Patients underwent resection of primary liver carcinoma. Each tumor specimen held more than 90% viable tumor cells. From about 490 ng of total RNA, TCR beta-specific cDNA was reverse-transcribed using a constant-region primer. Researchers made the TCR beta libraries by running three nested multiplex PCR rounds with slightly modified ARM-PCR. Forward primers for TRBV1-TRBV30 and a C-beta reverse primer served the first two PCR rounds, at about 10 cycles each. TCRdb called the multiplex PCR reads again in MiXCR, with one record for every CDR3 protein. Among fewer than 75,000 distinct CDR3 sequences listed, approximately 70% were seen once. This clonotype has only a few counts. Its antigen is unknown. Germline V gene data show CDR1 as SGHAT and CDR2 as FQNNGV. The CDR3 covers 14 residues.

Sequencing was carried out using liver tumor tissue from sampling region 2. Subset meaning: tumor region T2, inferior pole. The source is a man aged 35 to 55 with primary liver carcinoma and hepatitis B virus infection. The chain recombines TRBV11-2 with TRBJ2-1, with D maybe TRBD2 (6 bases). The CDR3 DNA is TGTGCTAGCGGCTTATACCGGCCAGTTAGTGAGCAGTTCTTC. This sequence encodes CASGLYRPVSEQFF. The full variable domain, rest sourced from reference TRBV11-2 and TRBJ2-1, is EAGVAQSPRYKIIEKRQSVAFWCNPISGHATLYWYQQILGQGPKLLIQFQNNGVVDDSQLPKDRFSAERLKGVDSTLKIQPAKLEDSAVYLCASGLYRPVSEQFFGPGTRLTVL.